Listed here are 32 T cell receptor beta chains from one sample, sequenced in a study of T cell responses to AZD1222 COVID-19 vaccine. Some clones are missing from TCRdb's copy, which holds only in-frame ones; the method was immunoSEQ multiplex PCR. The sample comprises some 60,000 clones, roughly 82% of which are singletons, and 15% to 20% rests with the top ten. The sequencing here drew on peripheral blood, taken on day 0 of AZD1222 vaccination. These receptors all stem from an adult in good health.

The chain joins TRBV7-8 to TRBJ2-2; D perhaps matches TRBD2 (6 bases). V dropped 5 bases and J dropped 4 bases, with 8 bases sitting between them. The CDR3 covers 13 residues. Germline CDR1 reads SGHVS; CDR2 reads FQNEAQ. The CDR3 bases are TGTGCCAGCAGCGGTAGCGGCACCGGGGAGCTGTTTTTT. The encoded protein is CASSGSGTGELFF.

This clone was picked up one time. CDR3 bases: TGTGCCAGCAGGGGGTGGGGTGGCTACACCTTC. It specifies CASRGWGGYTF. The chain joins TRBV9 to TRBJ1-2; the D is unclear. V lost 5 bases, J lost 7 bases, and 9 bases lay in between. The CDR3 contains 11 residues. Germline values: CDR1 SGDLS, CDR2 YYNGEE.

In the case of this clone: At one end the junction does not follow the germline gene, possibly because of a read error. This rearrangement joins TRBV27 to TRBJ2-7, with TRBD1 as a possible D gene (5 bases). Germline CDR1 and CDR2: MNHEY and SMNVEV (reference sequence). This CDR3 has 14 residues. CDR3 residues: CAGSPSVGVYEQYF. Here the CDR3 DNA reads TGTGCCGGCAGTCCATCGGTAGGGGTCTACGAGCAGTACTTC.

This clone was seen only a few times. V and J are TRBV19 and TRBJ2-7, with D possibly being TRBD2 (5 bases). V lost 4 bases and J lost 0, with 13 bases in between. The germline V gene encodes CDR1 LNHDA and CDR2 SQIVND (reference sequence). The length of the CDR3 is 15 residues. The CDR3, as DNA: TGTGCCAGTAGTACCCTCGAGGGTCTCTCCTACGAGCAGTACTTC. Protein: CASSTLEGLSYEQYF.

This chain connects TRBV3-1 (or the pseudogene TRBV3-2) to TRBJ2-1; TRBD2 is a possible D gene (6 bases). The CDR3 has 14 amino acids. Germline V lookup: CDR1 LGHDT, CDR2 YNNKEL (reference sequence). The V end was cut by 0 bases, the J end by 8 bases, with 11 bases between. CDR3 nucleotides: TGTGCCAGCAGCCAAGAGAACCCGGGGGATGAGCAGTTCTTC. Protein: CASSQENPGDEQFF.

This clone was seen just once. V is TRBV5-1 and J is TRBJ1-1, with TRBD1 matching over 7 bases. V shed 4 bases and J 0 bases; nucleotides not matched to a gene: 6. This CDR3 has 15 amino acids. Germline CDR1 SGHRS, CDR2 YFSETQ. Here the CDR3 reads CASSKDRAVNTEAFF. CDR3 in DNA: TGCGCCAGCAGCAAAGACAGGGCGGTGAACACTGAAGCTTTCTTT.

This clone was counted between two and nine times. V and J are TRBV6-5 and TRBJ2-1; D not resolved. The CDR3 totals 14 residues. Germline V CDR1 and CDR2: MNHEY, SVGAGI. V shed 0 bases and J shed 7 bases, with 10 bases lying between them. The CDR3, as DNA: TGTGCCAGCAGTTACTCCTTTAGGGTTAATGAGCAGTTCTTC. Residues: CASSYSFRVNEQFF.

The V gene is TRBV2, the J gene TRBJ1-3; possibly TRBD1 for D (6 bases). V was pared by 6 bases and J by 0 bases, with 12 bases between. The CDR3 totals 15 residues. Germline V CDR1 and CDR2: SNHLY, FYNNEI. CDR3 residues: CASSKQGHSGNTIYF. The CDR3 nucleotides read TGTGCCAGCAGCAAACAGGGCCACTCTGGAAACACCATATATTTT.

CDR3 residues: CASRNLTEAFF. Written as DNA, the CDR3 is TGTGCCAGCCGGAACCTCACTGAAGCTTTCTTT. This chain links TRBV6-5 with TRBJ1-1, with D uncertain. The germline V and J ends were trimmed by 8 bases and 4 bases, with 8 bases remaining between them. Germline loops: CDR1 MNHEY, CDR2 SVGAGI. The CDR3 consists of 11 residues.

This clone was counted only a few times. The chain couples TRBV6-2 or TRBV6-3 to TRBJ2-2; perhaps TRBD2 as D (6 bases). Trimming removed 0 bases from V and 3 bases from J, with 14 bases in between. Germline V gene lookup returns CDR1 MNHEY and CDR2 SVGEGT. The CDR3 consists of 17 residues. CDR3 nucleotides: TGTGCCAGCAGTTACTCGATTGGGGGAGGATACACCGGGGAGCTGTTTTTT. It yields the protein CASSYSIGGGYTGELFF.

This chain links TRBV6-5 with TRBJ2-7; no firm D call. The germline CDR1 and CDR2 sequences are MNHEY and SVGAGI. V was cut by 2 bases and J by 1 base, with 9 bases left in between. This CDR3 region has 14 residues. CDR3 sequence (DNA): TGTGCCAGCAGTTACGCAGGCAGTTCCTACGAGCAGTACTTC. Protein: CASSYAGSSYEQYF.

V gene TRBV6-2 or TRBV6-3 combines with J gene TRBJ2-5; 8 bases align to TRBD1. V shed 5 bases, J shed 4 bases, and the junction held 18 bases outside the gene matches. The germline gives CDR1 MNHEY, CDR2 SVGEGT. The CDR3 totals 18 residues. The CDR3 loop is CASSDAISTGTGGETQYF. The CDR3 DNA follows: TGTGCCAGCAGTGACGCAATTAGTACCGGGACAGGCGGAGAGACCCAGTACTTC.

The chain employs TRBV27 and TRBJ1-6, with unresolved D. Germline V lookup: CDR1 MNHEY, CDR2 SMNVEV (reference sequence). This CDR3 comprises 15 residues. The V end was cut by 7 bases, the J end by 7 bases, with 17 bases between. CDR3 sequence: CASTSKRGGNSPLHF. The CDR3 DNA sequence: TGTGCCAGCACTTCAAAACGGGGAGGAAATTCACCCCTCCACTTT.

The chain combines TRBV7-2 with TRBJ2-2, with TRBD2 as a possible D gene (6 bases). The CDR3 loop spans 15 amino acids. V lost 3 bases to trimming and J lost 7 bases, with 15 bases between them. Germline assignment: CDR1 SGHTA and CDR2 FQGNSA. The CDR3 is CASSFLTRSRGELFF. Written as DNA, the CDR3 is TGTGCCAGCAGCTTTTTGACTAGGTCCCGCGGGGAGCTGTTTTTT.

The chain employs TRBV28 and TRBJ1-3, with D perhaps TRBD1 (5 bases). From germline, CDR1 is MDHEN and CDR2 SYDVKM. This CDR3 comprises 17 residues. Trimming shortened V by 3 bases and J by 0 bases, and 15 bases separated the two germline ends. The CDR3 protein is CASSFQGRRSSGNTIYF. For the CDR3, the DNA is TGTGCCAGCAGTTTCCAGGGTAGGAGATCCTCTGGAAACACCATATATTTT.

The chain uses TRBV9 and TRBJ2-2; TRBD2 agrees at 9 bases. Germline V gene lookup returns CDR1 SGDLS and CDR2 YYNGEE. The CDR3 loop spans 18 amino acids. J lost 5 bases, V lost 1 base, and 12 bases had no gene match. The CDR3 sequence is CASSVPVSGSSETGELFF. The DNA of the CDR3 is TGTGCCAGCAGCGTACCGGTTAGCGGGAGTTCAGAAACCGGGGAGCTGTTTTTT.

The J gene is TRBJ2-2, the V gene TRBV7-9; the D gene is possibly TRBD2 (5 bases). Trimming left V 7 bases short and J 4 bases short, with 16 bases between. Germline V lookup: CDR1 SEHNR, CDR2 FQNEAQ (reference sequence). The CDR3 runs 15 residues. For the CDR3, the DNA is TGTGCCAGCACGGAGGCGGGTGGTGGCACCGGGGAGCTGTTTTTT. Translating it yields CASTEAGGGTGELFF.

CDR3 residues: CASSLSQGVSGNTIYF. For the CDR3, the DNA is TGTGCCAGCAGCTTATCACAGGGAGTCTCTGGAAACACCATATATTTT. The J gene is TRBJ1-3, the V gene TRBV5-6; tentatively, D is TRBD1 (6 bases). Germline V gives CDR1 SGHDT, CDR2 YYEEEE. The CDR3 has 16 amino acids. V was pared by 2 bases and J by 0 bases, with 12 bases between.

The chain carries TRBV27 and TRBJ2-7, with D perhaps matching TRBD1 (8 bases). Trimming took off 4 bases at V and 4 bases at J, with 17 bases between the two ends. Germline V gives CDR1 MNHEY, CDR2 SMNVEV (reference sequence). This CDR3 has 15 residues. CDR3 sequence: CASSSHTGGLYEQYF. In DNA form, the CDR3 reads TGTGCCAGCAGTTCCCACACAGGGGGACTATACGAGCAGTACTTC.

This chain links TRBV6-5 with TRBJ1-5; a weak D match, TRBD1 (6 bases). The CDR3 covers 14 residues. V was clipped by 6 bases and J by 5 bases, with 14 bases between them. Germline V lookup: CDR1 MNHEY, CDR2 SVGAGI. The CDR3 protein is CASRANRVDQPQHF. CDR3 bases: TGTGCCAGCAGGGCCAACAGGGTTGATCAGCCCCAGCATTTT.

This rearrangement joins TRBV19 to TRBJ1-5; D gene uncertain. CDR1 and CDR2 (germline): LNHDA, SQIVND (reference sequence). CDR3 length: 13 residues. Trimming took 10 bases from V and 3 from J, leaving 13 bases between them. CDR3 in DNA: TGTGCCACTCCGGACTCTTACAATCAGCCCCAGCATTTT. It translates to CATPDSYNQPQHF.

The chain has TRBV28 and TRBJ1-6; D is ambiguous. The CDR3 totals 15 residues. The V end lost 2 bases, the J end lost 1 base, and 6 bases lay between the germline ends. Germline V gene lookup returns CDR1 MDHEN and CDR2 SYDVKM. CDR3 residues: CASSLGVSYNSPLHF. CDR3 bases: TGTGCCAGCAGTTTAGGGGTTTCCTATAATTCACCCCTCCACTTT.

V gene TRBV6-4 combines with J gene TRBJ2-1, with 8 bases identical to TRBD1. Losses at the gene ends were 1 base for V and 6 bases for J; bases not matched to a gene: 11. The CDR3 is made up of 17 amino acids. Germline CDR1 MRHNA, CDR2 SNTAGT. The CDR3 DNA follows: TGTGCCAGCAGTGACTATATGATGACAGGGGATGGCAATGAGCAGTTCTTC. As protein: CASSDYMMTGDGNEQFF.

This sequence joins TRBV10-3 and TRBJ2-1; tentative D call: TRBD1 (6 bases). Per the germline V gene, CDR1 is ENHRY and CDR2 is SYGVKD. V was clipped by 0 bases and J by 11 bases, with 20 bases between them. The CDR3 has 16 amino acids. CDR3 amino acids: CAISESTAQGFLKQFF. DNA of the CDR3: TGTGCCATCAGTGAGTCGACGGCCCAGGGGTTCCTTAAGCAGTTCTTC.

This rearrangement joins TRBV19 to TRBJ2-7, with TRBD2 matching over 11 bases. This CDR3 has 15 amino acids. With V trimmed by 6 bases and J by 6 bases, 10 bases remained unmatched. CDR1 is LNHDA and CDR2 is SQIVND in the germline V gene (reference sequence). The CDR3 protein is CASSPSSGRSREQYF. The DNA of the CDR3 is TGTGCCAGTAGCCCATCTAGCGGGAGGTCCCGCGAGCAGTACTTC.

V usage is TRBV28 and J usage is TRBJ2-4; TRBD1 matches at 8 bases. From germline, CDR1 is MDHEN and CDR2 SYDVKM. With 8 bases clipped from V and 4 bases from J, the junction kept 7 bases outside the gene matches. The CDR3 loop spans 14 amino acids. CDR3 protein: CASLAGGWKNIQYF. The CDR3 DNA reads TGTGCCAGCCTAGCAGGGGGCTGGAAAAACATTCAGTACTTC.

V and J are TRBV7-9 and TRBJ1-2; 8 positions match TRBD1. The germline V gene encodes CDR1 SEHNR and CDR2 FQNEAQ (reference sequence). J gave up 9 bases and V 1 base, and 1 base lay outside the gene matches. The CDR3 is made up of 12 amino acids. CDR3 nucleotides: TGTGCCAGCAGCTTAGGGGACAGGCGCTACACCTTC. Translation: CASSLGDRRYTF.

The gene calls are TRBV5-6 and TRBJ2-2, with D maybe TRBD2 (5 bases). This CDR3 region has 15 residues. Deletions cut 0 bases from V and 2 bases from J, with 8 bases between. Germline V gene data show CDR1 as SGHDT and CDR2 as YYEEEE. The CDR3 coding sequence is TGTGCCAGCAGCTTGGGCGGGTTAAACACCGGGGAGCTGTTTTTT. Translating gives CASSLGGLNTGELFF.

In nucleotides, the CDR3 is TGCGCCAGCAGCCAAGGATCTAGTTGGACTAGGATCTCCTACAATGAGCAGTTCTTC. Protein product: CASSQGSSWTRISYNEQFF. The rearrangement joins TRBV4-1 to TRBJ2-1; 7 bases map to TRBD2. The junction had 12 bases not matched to a gene; V was cut back by 1 base and J by 0 bases. The CDR3 has 19 amino acids. Germline values: CDR1 MGHRA, CDR2 YSYEKL.

V gene TRBV11-3 combines with J gene TRBJ2-1; D is undetermined. This CDR3 contains 15 residues. CDR1 SGHNT and CDR2 YENEEA come from the germline V gene. Between the trimmed V and J ends, which lost 10 bases and 4 bases, there was a span of 20 bases. The chain's CDR3 is CATSLPSAPYNEQFF. CDR3 bases: TGTGCCACCTCACTCCCGTCGGCCCCGTACAATGAGCAGTTCTTC.

CDR3: CASSLVGGSYEQYF. For the CDR3, the DNA is TGTGCCAGCAGCTTAGTAGGGGGCAGCTACGAGCAGTACTTC. This chain connects TRBV7-9 to TRBJ2-7; the match to TRBD1 covers 7 bases. V trimming: 1 base; J trimming: 3 bases; junction bases outside the gene matches: 3. The CDR3 is 14 amino acids. The germline V gene has CDR1 SEHNR and CDR2 FQNEAQ (reference sequence). Using reference TRBV7-9 and TRBJ2-7 for the parts outside the CDR3, the full variable domain is DTGVSQNPRHKITKRGQNVTFRCDPISEHNRLYWYRQTLGQGPEFLTYFQNEAQLEKSRLLSDRFSAERPKGSFSTLEIQRTEQGDSAMYLCASSLVGGSYEQYFGPGTRLTVT.

CDR3 in DNA: TGTGCCAGCAGTCGCTCCGGACAGGGGCCCGACACTAGCACAGATACGCAGTATTTT. Its translation: CASSRSGQGPDTSTDTQYF. The genes are TRBV6-2 or TRBV6-3 and TRBJ2-3, with 9 bases that match TRBD1. This CDR3 has 19 amino acids. Per the germline V gene, CDR1 is MNHEY and CDR2 is SVGEGT. With V trimmed by 5 bases and J by 0 bases, 15 bases remained unmatched.